The 6 T cell receptor beta chains below all came from one sample that was sequenced in a study of blood T cells in healthy people across ages. Through a sample-barcoded 5' primer and a J-beta primer mix, a second PCR was run for about 6 to 11 cycles. MiXCR, applied by TCRdb to the 5' RACE reads, yields one record per CDR3 protein. This table has over 600,000 distinct CDR3 sequences, about 47% appearing once. Sequencing used blood. Every receptor here comes from a man older than 75 in good health.

The rearrangement links TRBV20-1 to TRBJ2-1, with 9 bases matching TRBD1. V dropped 5 bases and J dropped 3; count of bases not matched to a gene: 8. CDR1 DFQATT and CDR2 SNEGSKA come from the germline V gene (reference sequence). The CDR3 is 15 amino acids. The CDR3 DNA sequence: TGCAGTGCTCGGACAGGGGAAAGGATCTACAATGAGCAGTTCTTC. Its protein is CSARTGERIYNEQFF.

This CDR3 reads CASRPGQGANSPLHF. CDR3 nucleotide sequence: TGTGCCAGCAGGCCGGGACAGGGGGCGAATTCACCCCTCCACTTT. This chain uses TRBV12-3 or TRBV12-4 with TRBJ1-6; 12 bases match TRBD1. Trimming took 6 bases from V and 7 from J; bases not matched to a gene: 4. This CDR3 has 15 residues.

This clonotype has ten or more counts. The chain is built from TRBV7-9 and TRBJ2-3; TRBD1 might be the D (5 bases). Per germline, CDR1 SEHNR and CDR2 FQNEAQ (reference sequence). The CDR3 consists of 12 residues. Trimming pared 5 bases from V and 10 bases from J, leaving 13 bases between. For the CDR3, the DNA is TGTGCCAGCAGCCCCTCTACAGGAGCGCAGTATTTT. This sequence encodes CASSPSTGAQYF.

This chain links TRBV5-1 with TRBJ2-7; TRBD1 matches 9 bases. Germline V gene sequence: CDR1 SGHRS, CDR2 YFSETQ. The junction had 5 bases not matched to a gene; V was cut back by 3 bases and J by 4 bases. CDR3 length: 14 amino acids. The CDR3 loop is CASSSGQGMYEQYF. The CDR3 DNA is TGCGCCAGCAGCTCAGGACAGGGGATGTACGAGCAGTACTTC.

This clonotype has a handful of counts. The gene calls are TRBV25-1 and TRBJ1-4; 7 positions agree with TRBD1. CDR1 MGHDK and CDR2 SYGVNS come from the germline V gene. CDR3 size: 16 residues. V was clipped by 2 bases and J by 2 bases; unmatched bases: 5. CDR3 nucleotides: TGTGCCAGCAGTGAAATATCGGGACAGACTAATGAAAAACTGTTTTTT. It yields the protein CASSEISGQTNEKLFF.

This clonotype showed up just a few times. The V call is TRBV10-3, the J call TRBJ2-1; TRBD1 agrees at 9 bases. The CDR3 sequence is 14 residues long. The germline gives CDR1 ENHRY, CDR2 SYGVKD. Unmatched junction bases numbered 3, after V lost 2 bases and J lost 7 bases. CDR3 sequence: CAISEATGGNEQFF. CDR3 nucleotides: TGTGCCATCAGTGAGGCGACAGGGGGTAATGAGCAGTTCTTC.